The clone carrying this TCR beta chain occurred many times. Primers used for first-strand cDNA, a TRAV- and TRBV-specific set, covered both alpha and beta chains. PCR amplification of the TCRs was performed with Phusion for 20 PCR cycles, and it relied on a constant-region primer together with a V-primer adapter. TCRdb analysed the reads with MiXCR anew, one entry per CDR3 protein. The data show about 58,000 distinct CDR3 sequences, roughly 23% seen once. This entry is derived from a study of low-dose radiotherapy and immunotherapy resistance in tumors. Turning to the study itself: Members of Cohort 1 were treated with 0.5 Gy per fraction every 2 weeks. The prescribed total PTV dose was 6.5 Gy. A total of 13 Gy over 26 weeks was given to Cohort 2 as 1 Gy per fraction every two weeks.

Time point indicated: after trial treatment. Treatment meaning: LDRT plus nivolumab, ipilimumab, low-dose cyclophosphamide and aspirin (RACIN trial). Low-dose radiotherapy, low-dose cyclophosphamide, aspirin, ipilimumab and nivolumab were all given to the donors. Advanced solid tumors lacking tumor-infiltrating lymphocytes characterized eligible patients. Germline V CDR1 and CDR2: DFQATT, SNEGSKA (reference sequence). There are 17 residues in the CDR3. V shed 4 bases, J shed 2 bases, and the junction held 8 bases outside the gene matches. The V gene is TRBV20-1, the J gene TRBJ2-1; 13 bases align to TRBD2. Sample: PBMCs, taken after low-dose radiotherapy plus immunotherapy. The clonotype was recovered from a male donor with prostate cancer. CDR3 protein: CSAINPGLAGTYNEQFF. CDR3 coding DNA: TGCAGTGCTATAAACCCGGGACTAGCGGGGACCTACAATGAGCAGTTCTTC.